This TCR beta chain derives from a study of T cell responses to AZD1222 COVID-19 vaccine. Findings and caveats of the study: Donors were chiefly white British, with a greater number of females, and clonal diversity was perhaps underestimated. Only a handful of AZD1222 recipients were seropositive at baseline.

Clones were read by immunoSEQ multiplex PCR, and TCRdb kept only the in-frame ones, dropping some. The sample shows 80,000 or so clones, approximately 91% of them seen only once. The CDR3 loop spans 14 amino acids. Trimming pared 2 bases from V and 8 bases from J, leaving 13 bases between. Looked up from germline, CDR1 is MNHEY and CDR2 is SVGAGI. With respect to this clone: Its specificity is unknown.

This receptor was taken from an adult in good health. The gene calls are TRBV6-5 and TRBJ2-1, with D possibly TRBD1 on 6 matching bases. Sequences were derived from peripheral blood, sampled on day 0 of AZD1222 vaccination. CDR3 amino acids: CASSYGRQVDEQFF. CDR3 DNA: TGTGCCAGCAGTTACGGCCGACAGGTAGATGAGCAGTTCTTC.